The clone carrying this T cell receptor (beta chain) showed up many times. The antigen remains undetermined. This sample is drawn from a study of CD8 T cells in ankylosing spondylitis. The study, taken as a whole, reports: A TCR beta motif made of about 8 highly homologous variants seemed typical of ankylosing spondylitis blood. Those disease-linked clones were CD8+; they were also relatively rare in peripheral blood.

Making use of molecular barcodes, quantitative 5'-RACE generated TCR beta libraries. TCRdb ran MiXCR on the 5' RACE reads and lists one entry per CDR3 protein. The repertoire includes some 38,000 distinct CDR3 sequences, less than 4% of them detected once, and approximately 2.9% sits in the top ten. CDR1 and CDR2 from the germline V gene are SGDLS and YYNGEE. Germline trimming cut 2 bases from V and 2 bases from J; bases unmatched to any gene: 17. The CDR3 has 19 residues. V usage is TRBV9 and J usage is TRBJ2-5, with 8 bases matching TRBD1. The receptor comes from a male donor with ankylosing spondylitis or in good health (not recorded which). Input material: blood, either unsorted or a sorted T cell fraction (not recorded which). The CDR3 DNA is TGTGCCAGCAGCGTGGCCCCCGGGACAGTCACAGGGGGGCAAGAGACCCAGTACTTC. As protein: CASSVAPGTVTGGQETQYF.